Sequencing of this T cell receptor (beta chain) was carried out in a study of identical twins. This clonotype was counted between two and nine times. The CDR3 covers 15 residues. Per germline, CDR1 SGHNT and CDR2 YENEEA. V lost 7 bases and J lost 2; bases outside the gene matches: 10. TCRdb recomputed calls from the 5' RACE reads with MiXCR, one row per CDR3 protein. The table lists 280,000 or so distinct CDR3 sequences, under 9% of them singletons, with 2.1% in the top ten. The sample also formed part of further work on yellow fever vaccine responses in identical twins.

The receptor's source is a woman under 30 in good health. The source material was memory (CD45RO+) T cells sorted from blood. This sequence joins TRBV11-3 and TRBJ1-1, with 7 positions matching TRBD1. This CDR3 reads CASTPGQAVNTEAFF. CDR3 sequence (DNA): TGTGCCAGCACCCCCGGACAGGCGGTTAACACTGAAGCTTTCTTT.